Listed below are T cell receptor beta chains from one sample, sequenced in a study of T cell responses to AZD1222 COVID-19 vaccine. The data were produced by immunoSEQ multiplex PCR, yet TCRdb's version contains in-frame clones alone and is incomplete. The sample carries just over 150,000 clones, roughly nine tenths recorded once. Sequencing was performed on peripheral blood, taken after recovery from COVID-19. The receptor source for this set is an adult who had recovered from COVID-19. Each CDR3 is given with its conserved first and last residue. Fields, in order: J gene, clone size, D gene, V gene, CDR3 DNA, CDR3 protein. A D gene is named only where the DNA matches it firmly. Expanded clones are given a class, and other clones once, few, many or no size at all.

>TRBJ1-2|.|.|TRBV5-4
TGTGCCAGCAGCATCGATTCGAACTATGGCTACACCTTC
CASSIDSNYGYTF
>TRBJ2-3|.|.|TRBV5-1
TGCGCCAGCAACGAGGGACTGCGCCCAGATACGCAGTATTTT
CASNEGLRPDTQYF
>TRBJ1-4|.|TRBD1|TRBV3-1/TRBV3-2
TGTGCCAGCAGCCAATTGGACAGGCCCAATGAAAAACTGTTTTTT
CASSQLDRPNEKLFF
>TRBJ1-2|.|.|TRBV18
TGTGCCAGCTCACCGATCAGAGGCGACACCCTGCCCAATGGCTACACCTTC
CASSPIRGDTLPNGYTF
>TRBJ2-5|once|.|TRBV5-1
TGCGCCAGCAGCTTTGGGGTCGGAGAGACCCAGTACTTC
CASSFGVGETQYF
>TRBJ1-1|.|.|TRBV21-1
TGTGCCAGGGGGAACACTGAAGCTTTCTTT
CARGNTEAFF
>TRBJ2-3|.|.|TRBV11-2
TGTGCCAGCAGCCCCGAGGGGAGGGGGGTAACAGATACGCAGTATTTT
CASSPEGRGVTDTQYF
>TRBJ2-3|.|TRBD2|TRBV7-2
TGTGCCAGCAGCTTAGTTTCGACTAGCGGGGGGGCAGGGTATACGCAGTATTTT
CASSLVSTSGGAGYTQYF
>TRBJ2-3|once|.|TRBV20-1
TGCAGTGCTAGTATCTCCGGGGAAGATACGCAGTATTTT
CSASISGEDTQYF
>TRBJ2-5|.|.|TRBV19
TGTGCCAGTAGTCACACCGGGAGAGAAGAGACCCAGTACTTC
CASSHTGREETQYF
>TRBJ1-5|.|.|TRBV5-1
TGCGCCAGCAGTCTGGACCTCAATCAGCCCCAGCATTTT
CASSLDLNQPQHF
>TRBJ2-2|.|.|TRBV19
TGTGCCAGTAGACCTTCGGGGAGGGGGCTATACACCGGGGAGCTGTTTTTT
CASRPSGRGLYTGELFF
>TRBJ2-5|few|TRBD2|TRBV5-1
TGCGCCAGCAGCTTGGCGACTAGCGAAGAGACCCAGTACTTC
CASSLATSEETQYF
>TRBJ1-4|.|.|TRBV6-5
TGTGCCAGCAGTTCCCTGGTAGGGGTTGAAAAACTGTTTTTT
CASSSLVGVEKLFF
>TRBJ1-2|.|TRBD1|TRBV5-1
TGCGCCAGCAGCCCCGCGGACAGGTGGGATGGCTACACCTTC
CASSPADRWDGYTF
>TRBJ1-1|.|.|TRBV4-1
TGCGCCAGCAGCCAAGATCCAAGGAACACTGAAGCTTTCTTT
CASSQDPRNTEAFF
>TRBJ1-1|.|.|TRBV4-1
TGCGCCAGCAGCCACCCATTAGGGGGGACTGAAGCTTTCTTT
CASSHPLGGTEAFF
>TRBJ1-1|.|.|TRBV28
TGTGCCAGCAGGGAAAAGAGCCCTGAAGCTTTCTTT
CASREKSPEAFF
>TRBJ2-3|.|.|TRBV24-1
TGTGCCACCAGTGATCCCCGAGTGGGGGCGGGGGCCCCAGATACGCAGTATTTT
CATSDPRVGAGAPDTQYF
>TRBJ2-5|few|.|TRBV14
TGTGCCAGCAGCCGGGCTAGCCTTCGGGAGACCCAGTACTTC
CASSRASLRETQYF
>TRBJ2-1|.|TRBD2|TRBV28
TGTGCCAGCAGTTCTAGCGGAACTCACCTCAATGAGCAGTTCTTC
CASSSSGTHLNEQFF
>TRBJ2-3|.|.|TRBV6-2/TRBV6-3
TGTGCCAGCAGTCTCGAAAGTACGGGAGTTATTACAGATACGCAGTATTTT
CASSLESTGVITDTQYF
>TRBJ2-6|.|.|TRBV19
TGTGCCAGTAGTGTTCCCAGTATCTCTGGGGCCAACGTCCTGACTTTC
CASSVPSISGANVLTF
>TRBJ2-6|.|.|TRBV20-1
TGCAGTGCTAGTTCATCTGGGGCCAACGTCCTGACTTTC
CSASSSGANVLTF
>TRBJ2-7|.|TRBD1|TRBV7-9
TGTGCCAGCAGCTTAGCGCTGGGGACAGTGTACGAGCAGTACTTC
CASSLALGTVYEQYF
>TRBJ1-1|.|.|TRBV3-1/TRBV3-2
TGTGCCAGCAGCCTGGGACTGGAAGCTTTCTTT
CASSLGLEAFF
>TRBJ1-1|few|.|TRBV15
TGTGCCACCAGCTGGAACCGGGACACTGAAGCTTTCTTT
CATSWNRDTEAFF
>TRBJ2-2|.|.|TRBV7-6
TGTGCCAGCAGCTTAGAAGTCGGGAGGAACACCGGGGAGCTGTTTTTT
CASSLEVGRNTGELFF
>TRBJ1-2|.|TRBD1|TRBV9
TGTGCCAGCAGTCAATTTGACAGGGGGCGGGAGTACACCTTC
CASSQFDRGREYTF
>TRBJ2-1|.|.|TRBV24-1
TGTGCCACCAGTGATTTAGGTCAGGGAGGCAATGAGCAGTTCTTC
CATSDLGQGGNEQFF
>TRBJ2-2|.|.|TRBV2
TGTGCCAGCAGTCAGACGACTACCCACACCGGGGAGCTGTTTTTT
CASSQTTTHTGELFF
>TRBJ2-7|once|.|TRBV10-3
TGTGCCATCAGTGAGTCAAGCGGGTCAGGAGCCTACGAGCAGTACTTC
CAISESSGSGAYEQYF
>TRBJ2-3|.|.|TRBV10-3
TGTGCCATCAGTGAGTCGGGGCAGTTTATCACAGATACGCAGTATTTT
CAISESGQFITDTQYF
>TRBJ1-4|.|TRBD1|TRBV11-2
TGTGCCAGCAGCTCAACGGGGGACAGACTGTTTTTT
CASSSTGDRLFF
>TRBJ2-5|.|.|TRBV5-6
TGTGCCAGCAGCTTGGCGGCAGGAGGGCAAGAGACCCAGTACTTC
CASSLAAGGQETQYF
>TRBJ2-7|.|.|TRBV21-1
TGTGCCAGCAGCAAAGTTCCTGGGACAGGGGACGAGCAGTACTTC
CASSKVPGTGDEQYF
>TRBJ1-1|many|.|TRBV27
TGTGCCAGCAGCCCTTGGCGAGAGGATGACACTGAAGCTTTCTTT
CASSPWREDDTEAFF
>TRBJ2-5|.|.|TRBV5-1
TGCGCCAGCAGCTTAATGCATTCGGGAGAGACCCAGTACTTC
CASSLMHSGETQYF
>TRBJ2-7|.|.|TRBV7-2
TGTGCCAGCAGCCTTAGAGACGAGCAGTACTTC
CASSLRDEQYF
>TRBJ2-5|.|TRBD1|TRBV15
TGTGCCACCAGCAGAAGGACAGGCCAAGAGACCCAGTACTTC
CATSRRTGQETQYF
>TRBJ2-3|.|.|TRBV28
TGTGCCAGCAGCCCACCCAGGACAGCAGATACGCAGTATTTT
CASSPPRTADTQYF
>TRBJ2-7|.|TRBD1|TRBV2
TGTGCCAGCAGATCCGGGACAGGGTCCTACGAGCAGTACTTC
CASRSGTGSYEQYF
>TRBJ2-3|.|TRBD2|TRBV15
TGTGCCACCAGCAGGGTCCGGACTAGCGGGTTCCCTAGCACAGATACGCAGTATTTT
CATSRVRTSGFPSTDTQYF
>TRBJ1-4|once|.|TRBV11-2
TGTGCCAGCAGCTTAATACAGTTGGAGGAAAAACTGTTTTTT
CASSLIQLEEKLFF
>TRBJ2-1|.|.|TRBV2
TGTGCCAGCGACCCCGGACGAAACAATGAGCAGTTCTTC
CASDPGRNNEQFF